This entry is about one TCR beta chain. TCRdb re-called the RT-PCR reads with MiXCR, one entry per CDR3 protein. This sample carries roughly 520,000 distinct CDR3 sequences, approximately 24% of them seen once, and the ten largest clones take 1.5% to 2%. The data derive from a study of response to subunit inactivated influenza vaccine. J was trimmed by 6 bases and V by 1 base; bases with no gene match: 9. Germline values: CDR1 DFQATT, CDR2 SNEGSKA (reference sequence). CDR3 length equals 15 residues. This sequence originates from a man in his forties or fifties who received an inactivated influenza vaccine. This specimen consisted of CD4+ T cells sorted from PBMCs, obtained about 5 days after vaccination. This chain uses TRBV20-1 with TRBJ2-3; 8 bases map to TRBD2. CDR3 region: CSARGTGLGYDTQYF. CDR3 coding DNA: TGCAGTGCTAGAGGGACGGGACTAGGCTACGATACGCAGTATTTT.